The rows below give T cell receptor beta chains drawn from one sample of a study of human T cells and chemical hapten exposure. MiXCR, applied by TCRdb to the RACE reads, yields one record per CDR3 protein. The sample lists approximately 90,000 distinct CDR3 sequences; approximately 11% were seen once. Material: whole blood, obtained in connection with sensitization to the hapten diphenylcyclopropenone (DPC). The source of these receptors is a middle-aged man with alopecia areata. Some clones in this sample may be carry-over from other donors' samples. Each CDR3 is given without its conserved first and last residue.

j_call: TRBJ2-3; v_call: TRBV11-2; cdr3_aa: ASSLRLAGNLDTQY
j_call: TRBJ2-5; v_call: TRBV19; cdr3_aa: ASSIGLAGIQETQY
j_call: TRBJ1-6; v_call: TRBV20-1; cdr3_aa: SATRGRNNSPLH
j_call: TRBJ2-1; v_call: TRBV6-2/TRBV6-3; cdr3_aa: ASSYSATIGSYNEQF
j_call: TRBJ1-3; v_call: TRBV6-5; cdr3_aa: ASGRVISGNTIY
j_call: TRBJ2-3; v_call: TRBV30; cdr3_aa: ALRLTRGTDTQY
j_call: TRBJ1-1; v_call: TRBV12-3/TRBV12-4; cdr3_aa: ASRTGTANTEAF
j_call: TRBJ2-7; v_call: TRBV15; cdr3_aa: ATSRGVQGREQY
j_call: TRBJ2-3; v_call: TRBV29-1; cdr3_aa: SVQGRSTDTQY
j_call: TRBJ2-5; v_call: TRBV13; cdr3_aa: ASSLSGLAEGPLQETQY
j_call: TRBJ1-2; v_call: TRBV25-1; cdr3_aa: ASSELGDNYGYT
j_call: TRBJ2-1; v_call: TRBV29-1; cdr3_aa: SVAASRGQF
j_call: TRBJ2-1; v_call: TRBV7-2; cdr3_aa: ASRLRAVINEQF
j_call: TRBJ2-2; v_call: TRBV7-9; cdr3_aa: ASSRGGAGNTGELF
j_call: TRBJ2-7; v_call: TRBV12-3/TRBV12-4; cdr3_aa: ASSFGTSGSSYEQY
j_call: TRBJ2-1; v_call: TRBV19; cdr3_aa: ASSAGLAGFNNEQF
j_call: TRBJ1-5; v_call: TRBV7-2; cdr3_aa: ASSIRDSNQPQH
j_call: TRBJ2-3; v_call: TRBV5-4; cdr3_aa: ASSLAGSVTDTQY
j_call: TRBJ2-1; v_call: TRBV7-7; cdr3_aa: ASSLGTGDVNEQF
j_call: TRBJ2-3; v_call: TRBV20-1; cdr3_aa: SARDPGLDTQY
j_call: TRBJ2-3; v_call: TRBV11-2; cdr3_aa: ASSLGASVDTDTQY
j_call: TRBJ1-6; v_call: TRBV5-4; cdr3_aa: ASSLVGNSPLH
j_call: TRBJ1-1; v_call: TRBV14; cdr3_aa: TSSQARGTAEAF
j_call: TRBJ1-2; v_call: TRBV11-3; cdr3_aa: ASSLGTVDLYGYT
j_call: TRBJ2-7; v_call: TRBV7-2; cdr3_aa: ASSLATGSSVGEQY
j_call: TRBJ1-2; v_call: TRBV19; cdr3_aa: ASGREYGYT
j_call: TRBJ1-2; v_call: TRBV20-1; cdr3_aa: SASPMTTNYGYT
j_call: TRBJ2-2; v_call: TRBV28; cdr3_aa: ATVDPYNTGELF
j_call: TRBJ2-1; v_call: TRBV6-6; cdr3_aa: ASTPRGLASSQF
j_call: TRBJ2-3; v_call: TRBV13; cdr3_aa: ASSLSLRLASTDTQY
j_call: TRBJ1-5; v_call: TRBV28; cdr3_aa: ASSLVDHSNQPQH
j_call: TRBJ2-3; v_call: TRBV20-1; cdr3_aa: SARGGSGMNTDTRY
j_call: TRBJ2-7; v_call: TRBV7-9; cdr3_aa: ASSLTGTEQY